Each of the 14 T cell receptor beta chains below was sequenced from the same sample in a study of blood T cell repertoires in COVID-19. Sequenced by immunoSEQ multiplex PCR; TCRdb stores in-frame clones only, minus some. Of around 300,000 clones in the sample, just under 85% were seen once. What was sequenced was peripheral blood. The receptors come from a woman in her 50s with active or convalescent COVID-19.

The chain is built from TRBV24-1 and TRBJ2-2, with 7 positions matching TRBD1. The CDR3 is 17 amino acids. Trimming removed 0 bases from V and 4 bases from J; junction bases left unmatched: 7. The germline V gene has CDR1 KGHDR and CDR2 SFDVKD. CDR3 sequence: CATSDLRGGSRTGELFF. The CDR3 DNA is TGTGCCACCAGTGATTTGAGAGGGGGCTCTCGCACCGGGGAGCTGTTTTTT.

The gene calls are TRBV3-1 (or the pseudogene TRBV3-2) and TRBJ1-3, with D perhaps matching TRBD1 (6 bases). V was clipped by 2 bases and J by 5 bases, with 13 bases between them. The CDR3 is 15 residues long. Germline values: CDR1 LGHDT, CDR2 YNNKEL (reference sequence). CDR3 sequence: CASSQNRDRRNTIYF. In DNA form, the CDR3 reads TGTGCCAGCAGCCAAAACAGGGATAGGAGAAACACCATATATTTT.

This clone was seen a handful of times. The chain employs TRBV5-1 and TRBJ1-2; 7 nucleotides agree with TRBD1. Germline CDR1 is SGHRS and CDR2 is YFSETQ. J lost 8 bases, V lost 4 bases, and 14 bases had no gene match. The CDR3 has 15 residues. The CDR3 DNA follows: TGCGCCAGCAGCCCCGGAGTCCAGAGCAGGGGGGGCTACACCTTC. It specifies CASSPGVQSRGGYTF. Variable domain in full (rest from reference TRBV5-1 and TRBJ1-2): KAGVTQTPRYLIKTRGQQVTLSCSPISGHRSVSWYQQTPGQGLQFLFEYFSETQRNKGNFPGRFSGRQFSNSRSEMNVSTLELGDSALYLCASSPGVQSRGGYTFGSGTRLTVV.

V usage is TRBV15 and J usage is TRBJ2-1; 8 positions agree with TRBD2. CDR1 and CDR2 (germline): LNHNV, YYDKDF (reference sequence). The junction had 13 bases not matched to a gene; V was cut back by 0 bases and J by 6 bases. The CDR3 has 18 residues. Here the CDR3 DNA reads TGTGCCACCAGCAGAGATGGGGGAATCCAGCGGGAGCTCAATGAGCAGTTCTTC. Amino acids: CATSRDGGIQRELNEQFF.

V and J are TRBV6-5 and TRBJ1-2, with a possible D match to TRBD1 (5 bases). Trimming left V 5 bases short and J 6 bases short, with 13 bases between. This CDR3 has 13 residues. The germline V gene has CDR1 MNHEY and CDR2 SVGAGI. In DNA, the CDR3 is TGTGCCAGCAGTCGGGACTTTGTGGATGGCTACACCTTC. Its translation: CASSRDFVDGYTF.

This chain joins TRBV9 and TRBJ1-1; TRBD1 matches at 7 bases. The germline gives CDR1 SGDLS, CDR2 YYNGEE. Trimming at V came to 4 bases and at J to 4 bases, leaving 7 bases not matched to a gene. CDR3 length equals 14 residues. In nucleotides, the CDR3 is TGTGCCAGCAGCACGAGGACAGGTGGCACTGAAGCTTTCTTT. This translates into CASSTRTGGTEAFF.

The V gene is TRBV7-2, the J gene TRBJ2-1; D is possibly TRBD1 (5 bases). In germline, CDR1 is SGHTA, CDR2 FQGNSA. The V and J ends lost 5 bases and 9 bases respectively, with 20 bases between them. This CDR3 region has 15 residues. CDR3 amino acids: CASSSRVPGITEQFF. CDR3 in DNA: TGTGCCAGCAGCAGCAGGGTCCCGGGTATAACTGAGCAGTTCTTC.

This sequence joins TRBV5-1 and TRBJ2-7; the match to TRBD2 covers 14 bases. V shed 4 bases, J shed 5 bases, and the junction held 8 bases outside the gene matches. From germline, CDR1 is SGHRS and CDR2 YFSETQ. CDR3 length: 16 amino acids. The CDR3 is CASSTSTSGRAHEQYF. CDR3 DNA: TGCGCCAGCAGCACCTCGACTAGCGGGAGGGCCCACGAGCAGTACTTC.

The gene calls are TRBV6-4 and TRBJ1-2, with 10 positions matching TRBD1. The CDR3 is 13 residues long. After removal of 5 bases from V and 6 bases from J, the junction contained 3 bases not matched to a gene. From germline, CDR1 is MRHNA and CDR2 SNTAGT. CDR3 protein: CASSRTGGHGYTF. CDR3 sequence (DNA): TGTGCCAGCAGTCGGACAGGGGGGCATGGCTACACCTTC.

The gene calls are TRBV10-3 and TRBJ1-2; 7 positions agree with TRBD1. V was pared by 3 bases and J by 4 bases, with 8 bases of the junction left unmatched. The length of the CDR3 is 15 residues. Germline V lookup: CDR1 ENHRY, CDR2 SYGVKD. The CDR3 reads CAISDDRQGSYGYTF. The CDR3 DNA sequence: TGTGCCATCAGTGATGATAGACAGGGCTCCTATGGCTACACCTTC.

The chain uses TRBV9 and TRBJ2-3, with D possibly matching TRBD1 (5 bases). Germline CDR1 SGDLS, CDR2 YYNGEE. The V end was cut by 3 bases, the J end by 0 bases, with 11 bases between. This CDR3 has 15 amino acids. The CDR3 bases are TGTGCCAGCAGCGCTATTGGGGCGAGCACAGATACGCAGTATTTT. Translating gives CASSAIGASTDTQYF.

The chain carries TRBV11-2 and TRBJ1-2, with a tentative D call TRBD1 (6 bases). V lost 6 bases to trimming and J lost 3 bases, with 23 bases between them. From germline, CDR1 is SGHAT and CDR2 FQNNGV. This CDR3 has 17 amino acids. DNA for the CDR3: TGTGCCAGCAGGCACCCGGGCAGGGGCGTTGAAGACTATGGCTACACCTTC. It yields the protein CASRHPGRGVEDYGYTF.

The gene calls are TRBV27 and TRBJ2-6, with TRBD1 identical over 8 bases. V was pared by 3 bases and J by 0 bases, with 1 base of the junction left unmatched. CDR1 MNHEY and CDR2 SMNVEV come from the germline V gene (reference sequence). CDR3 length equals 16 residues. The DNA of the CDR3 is TGTGCCAGCAGTTTGACAGGGGCCTCTGGGGCCAACGTCCTGACTTTC. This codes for CASSLTGASGANVLTF.

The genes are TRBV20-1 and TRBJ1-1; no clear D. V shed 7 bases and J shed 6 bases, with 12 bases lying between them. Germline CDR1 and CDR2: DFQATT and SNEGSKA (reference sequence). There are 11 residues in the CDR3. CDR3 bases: TGCAGTGGGTTGGAGAGCGCTGAAGCTTTCTTT. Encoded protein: CSGLESAEAFF.